The clone carrying this TCR beta chain was seen once. CDR3 length equals 15 residues. Trimming took off 5 bases at V and 0 bases at J, with 14 bases between the two ends. CDR1 and CDR2 (germline): GTSNPN, SVGIG (reference sequence). Extraction and reverse transcription of RNA yielded cDNA as the sequencing template. Sequencing used immunoSEQ multiplex PCR; TCRdb keeps in-frame clones, though not all of them. The sample records about 200,000 clones, around two fifths being singletons. The sample is drawn from a study of CD8+ T cells in alopecia areata. The wider study: Oral tofacitinib, 5 to 10 mg twice daily, was given in an open-label trial. Affected scalp percentage determined the severity score of treated patients.

Stated treatment: oral pan-JAK inhibitor, 5-10 mg twice daily. The genes are TRBV30 and TRBJ1-3; no clear D gene. The source material was CD4+ T cells sorted from blood, sampled around week 30, from a patient treated with tofacitinib. The TCR comes from a human donor with alopecia areata. The chain's CDR3 is CAWEGKISSGNTIYF. In nucleotides, the CDR3 is TGTGCCTGGGAAGGAAAGATCAGCTCTGGAAACACCATATATTTT.